This T cell receptor beta chain was captured in a study of T-cell reconstitution after alpha-beta-depleted transplantation in children. Researchers prepared the TCRbeta library using unique molecular identifiers, the study reports. TCRdb fed the PCR reads into MiXCR, producing one record per CDR3 protein. The sample contains about 200,000 distinct CDR3 sequences, about 7% of which appear only once. This clonotype was recorded many times. The target antigen is unknown. J gave up 5 bases and V 1 base, and 6 bases lay outside the gene matches. The germline V gene encodes CDR1 SGHRS and CDR2 YFSETQ. The length of the CDR3 is 17 residues. Study-wide findings and caveats: By about two months after transplant, alpha-beta T cells reportedly arose from several hundred graft clones that had expanded. A year post-transplant, T-cell counts and diversity derived mostly from newly produced T cells.

The clonotype comes from a boy aged 2 to 10 with acute lymphoblastic leukemia, due to receive a stem cell transplant. Source: PBMCs, taken before TCRalphabeta/CD19-depleted stem cell transplant. The chain joins TRBV5-1 to TRBJ2-1; 13 nucleotides line up with TRBD2. The CDR3 nucleotides read TGCGCCAGCAGCTTGCCCCGACTAGCGGGAGGAAACAATGAGCAGTTCTTC. Translating gives CASSLPRLAGGNNEQFF.